Below are 8 T cell receptor beta chains sequenced from a single sample in a study of STAT5B mutations in CD4+ large granular lymphocyte leukemia. TCRdb's copy holds only in-frame clones and misses some; the assay was immunoSEQ multiplex PCR. The data hold tens of thousands of clones, with about 78% observed a single time. Sample: CD4+ T cells from blood buffy coats. The receptors stem from a human donor in good health.

The rearrangement uses TRBV7-9 and TRBJ2-7; D possibly corresponds to TRBD1 (8 bases). Germline CDR1 reads SEHNR; CDR2 reads FQNEAQ (reference sequence). The V end was cut by 3 bases, the J end by 2 bases, with 26 bases between. This CDR3 is 19 amino acids long. CDR3 sequence (DNA): TGTGCCAGCAGCTTTGGAGCCAGGACAGGGAGGGATGGCGCCTACGAGCAGTACTTC. This gives the protein CASSFGARTGRDGAYEQYF.

The chain employs TRBV28 and TRBJ1-3; no definite D call. Germline V CDR1 and CDR2: MDHEN, SYDVKM. Deletions cut 1 base from V and 2 bases from J, with 9 bases between. CDR3 length equals 15 residues. The CDR3 spells CASSLSPRPGNTIYF. In nucleotides, the CDR3 is TGTGCCAGCAGTTTATCCCCGAGGCCTGGAAACACCATATATTTT.

V gene TRBV19 combines with J gene TRBJ1-3; the match to TRBD1 covers 8 bases. Germline CDR1 LNHDA, CDR2 SQIVND (reference sequence). The CDR3 is 17 residues long. V shed 1 base and J 0 bases; nucleotides not matched to a gene: 5. The CDR3 reads CASSIGGQGSSGNTIYF. The DNA for the CDR3 is TGTGCCAGTAGTATAGGCGGACAGGGAAGCTCTGGAAACACCATATATTTT.

The V gene is TRBV4-3, the J gene TRBJ1-6, with D maybe TRBD1 (5 bases). The CDR3 sequence is 15 residues long. The V gene lost 3 bases and the J gene lost 3 bases, with 9 bases spanning the gap. CDR1 is LGHNA and CDR2 is YSLEER in the germline V gene. The DNA of the CDR3 is TGCGCCAGCAGCCAGTCGACAGACTATAATTCACCCCTCCACTTT. Protein: CASSQSTDYNSPLHF.

This clone has more than one count but fewer than ten. The genes are TRBV19 and TRBJ2-2; 13 bases are a match to TRBD2. CDR1 LNHDA and CDR2 SQIVND come from the germline V gene (reference sequence). Trimming cost V 6 bases and J 6 bases; bases outside gene matches: 10. This CDR3 has 17 amino acids. This CDR3 is CASSFTWGLAGPGELFF. The CDR3 DNA is TGTGCCAGTAGCTTCACCTGGGGACTAGCGGGGCCCGGGGAGCTGTTTTTT.

The chain carries TRBV12-2 and TRBJ2-5; the table gives TRBD2 as D, unverified against the DNA. TRBV12-2 is deemed a pseudogene. There are 16 residues in the CDR3. The CDR3 DNA sequence: TGTGCAGTAGGAGGGGCAGCCAGCCTCACCAAAGAGACCCAGTACTTC. It specifies CAVGGAASLTKETQYF.

The chain uses TRBV15 and TRBJ2-7; TRBD1 matches at 9 bases. The CDR3 length is 16 residues. Germline loops: CDR1 LNHNV, CDR2 YYDKDF (reference sequence). Trimming removed 5 bases from V and 0 bases from J; junction bases left unmatched: 8. CDR3 protein: CATSVQGALSSYEQYF. CDR3 in DNA: TGTGCCACCAGCGTACAGGGGGCCCTCAGCTCCTACGAGCAGTACTTC. Variable domain in full (rest from reference TRBV15 and TRBJ2-7): DAMVIQNPRYQVTQFGKPVTLSCSQTLNHNVMYWYQQKSSQAPKLLFHYYDKDFNNEADTPDNFQSRRPNTSFCFLDIRSPGLGDTAMYLCATSVQGALSSYEQYFGPGTRLTVT.

The chain is built from TRBV30 and TRBJ1-2; weak D call: TRBD1 (5 bases). Trimming removed 0 bases at V and 12 bases at J, with 20 bases between. Germline V gene lookup returns CDR1 GTSNPN and CDR2 SVGIG (reference sequence). This CDR3 contains 14 residues. The CDR3 protein is CAWSVRGDLPGHTF. The CDR3 nucleotides read TGTGCCTGGAGTGTACGAGGGGACCTACCGGGCCACACCTTC.